Ten or more counts support the clone carrying this T cell receptor beta chain. The antigen remains undetermined. This specimen belongs to a study of CD8 T cells in ankylosing spondylitis. Study-wide results and limits: Several of the motif variants were reported before in synovial fluid and blood from reactive arthritis. In ankylosing spondylitis blood, a motif of roughly 8 highly homologous TCR beta variants appeared characteristic. Peripheral blood samples showed relatively rare disease-linked clones, and these clones were CD8+.

Each TCR beta library was made by quantitative 5'-RACE that incorporated molecular barcodes. TCRdb re-called the 5' RACE reads with MiXCR, one entry per CDR3 protein. The profile shows about 200,000 distinct CDR3 sequences, 9.5% to 15% of them singletons. This CDR3 spans 12 amino acids. The trim removed 4 bases at V and 16 bases at J, leaving 9 bases unmatched. This receptor was taken from a male donor with ankylosing spondylitis or in good health (not recorded which). Sequences were obtained from blood, either unsorted or a sorted T cell fraction (not recorded which). The gene calls are TRBV12-3 or TRBV12-4 and TRBJ2-1; 8 bases are a match to TRBD2. DNA of the CDR3: TGTGCCAGCAGTTCCCCCCGGGAGGGTCAATTCTTC. Its protein is CASSSPREGQFF.